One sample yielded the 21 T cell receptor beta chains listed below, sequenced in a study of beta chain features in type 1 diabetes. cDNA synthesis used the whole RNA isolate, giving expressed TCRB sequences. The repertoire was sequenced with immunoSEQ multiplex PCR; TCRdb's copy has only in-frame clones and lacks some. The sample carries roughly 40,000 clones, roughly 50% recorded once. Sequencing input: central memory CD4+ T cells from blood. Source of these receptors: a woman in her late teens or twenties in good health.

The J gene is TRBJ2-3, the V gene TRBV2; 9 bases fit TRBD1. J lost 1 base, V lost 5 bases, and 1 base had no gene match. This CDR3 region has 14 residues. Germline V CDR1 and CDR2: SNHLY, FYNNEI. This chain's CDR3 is CASSRDRGTDTQYF. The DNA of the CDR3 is TGTGCCAGCAGTCGGGACAGGGGCACAGATACGCAGTATTTT.

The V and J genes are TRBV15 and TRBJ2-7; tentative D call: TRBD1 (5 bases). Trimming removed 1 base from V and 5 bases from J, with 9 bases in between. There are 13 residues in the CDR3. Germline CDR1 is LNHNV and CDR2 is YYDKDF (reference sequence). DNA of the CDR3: TGTGCCACCAGCAGAGTAAGGGGCCACGAGCAGTACTTC. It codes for CATSRVRGHEQYF.

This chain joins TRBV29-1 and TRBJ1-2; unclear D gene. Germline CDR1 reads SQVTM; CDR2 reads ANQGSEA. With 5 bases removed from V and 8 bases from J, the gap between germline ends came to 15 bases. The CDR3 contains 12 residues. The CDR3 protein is CSVPSYRSGYTF. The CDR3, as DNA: TGCAGCGTTCCCTCCTACAGAAGCGGCTACACCTTC. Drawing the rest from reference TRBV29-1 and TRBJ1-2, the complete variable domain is SAVISQKPSRDICQRGTSLTIQCQVDSQVTMMFWYRQQPGQSLTLIATANQGSEATYESGFVIDKFPISRPNLTFSTLTVSNMSPEDSSIYLCSVPSYRSGYTFGSGTRLTVV.

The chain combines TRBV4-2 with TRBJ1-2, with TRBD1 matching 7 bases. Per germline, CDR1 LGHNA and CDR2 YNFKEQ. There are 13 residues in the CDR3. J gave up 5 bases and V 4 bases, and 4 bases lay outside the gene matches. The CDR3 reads CASSPGQQYGYTF. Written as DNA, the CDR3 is TGTGCCAGCAGCCCGGGACAGCAATATGGCTACACCTTC.

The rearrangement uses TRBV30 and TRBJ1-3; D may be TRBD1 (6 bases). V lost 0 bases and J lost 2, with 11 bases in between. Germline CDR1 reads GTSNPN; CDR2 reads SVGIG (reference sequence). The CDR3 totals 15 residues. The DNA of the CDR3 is TGTGCCTGGAGTGTCACAGGGAGCGCTGGAAACACCATATATTTT. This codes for CAWSVTGSAGNTIYF. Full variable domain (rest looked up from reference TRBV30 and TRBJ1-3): SQTIHQWPATLVQPVGSPLSLECTVEGTSNPNLYWYRQAAGRGLQLLFYSVGIGQISSEVPQNLSASRPQDRQFILSSKKLLLSDSGFYLCAWSVTGSAGNTIYFGEGSWLTVV.

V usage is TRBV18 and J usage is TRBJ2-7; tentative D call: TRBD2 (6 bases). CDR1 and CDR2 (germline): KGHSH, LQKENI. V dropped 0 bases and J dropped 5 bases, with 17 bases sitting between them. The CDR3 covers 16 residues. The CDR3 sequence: CASSPPGGGVRDEQYF. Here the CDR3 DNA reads TGTGCCAGCTCACCACCTGGAGGAGGGGTGAGGGACGAGCAGTACTTC.

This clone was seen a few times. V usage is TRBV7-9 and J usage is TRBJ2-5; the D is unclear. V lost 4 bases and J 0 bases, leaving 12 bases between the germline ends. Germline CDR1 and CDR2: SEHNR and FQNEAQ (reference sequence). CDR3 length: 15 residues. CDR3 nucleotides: TGTGCCAGCAGCTACAGCCCCGTGTACCAAGAGACCCAGTACTTC. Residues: CASSYSPVYQETQYF. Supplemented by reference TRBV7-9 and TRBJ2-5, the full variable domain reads DTGVSQNPRHKITKRGQNVTFRCDPISEHNRLYWYRQTLGQGPEFLTYFQNEAQLEKSRLLSDRFSAERPKGSFSTLEIQRTEQGDSAMYLCASSYSPVYQETQYFGPGTRLLVL.

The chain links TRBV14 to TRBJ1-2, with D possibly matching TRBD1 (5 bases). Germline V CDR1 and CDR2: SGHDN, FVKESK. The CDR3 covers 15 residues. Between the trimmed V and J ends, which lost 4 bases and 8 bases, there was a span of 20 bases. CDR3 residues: CASSRPGEGLRGYTF. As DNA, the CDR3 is TGTGCCAGCAGCCGGCCCGGGGAGGGGCTAAGGGGCTACACCTTC.

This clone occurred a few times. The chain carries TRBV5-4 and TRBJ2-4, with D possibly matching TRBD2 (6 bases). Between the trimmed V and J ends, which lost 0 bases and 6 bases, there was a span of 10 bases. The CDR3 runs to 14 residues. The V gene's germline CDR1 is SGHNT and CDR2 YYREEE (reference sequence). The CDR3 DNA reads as TGTGCCAGCAGCTTGGACGGGAGTTTAAACATTCAGTACTTC. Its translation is CASSLDGSLNIQYF.

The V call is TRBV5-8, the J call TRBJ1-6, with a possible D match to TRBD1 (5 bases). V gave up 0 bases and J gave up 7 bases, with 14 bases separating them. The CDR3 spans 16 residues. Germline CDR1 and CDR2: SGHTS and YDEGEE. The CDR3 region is CASSLGRAGRNSPLHF. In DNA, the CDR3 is TGTGCCAGCAGCTTGGGTCGGGCAGGGAGGAATTCACCCCTCCACTTT.

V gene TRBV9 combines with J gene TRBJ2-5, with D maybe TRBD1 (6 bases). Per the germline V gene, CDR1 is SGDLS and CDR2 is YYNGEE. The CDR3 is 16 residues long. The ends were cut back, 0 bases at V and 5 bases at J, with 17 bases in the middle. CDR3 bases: TGTGCCAGCAGCGTAGCAGGACAGACCGGACGGGAGACCCAGTACTTC. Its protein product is CASSVAGQTGRETQYF.

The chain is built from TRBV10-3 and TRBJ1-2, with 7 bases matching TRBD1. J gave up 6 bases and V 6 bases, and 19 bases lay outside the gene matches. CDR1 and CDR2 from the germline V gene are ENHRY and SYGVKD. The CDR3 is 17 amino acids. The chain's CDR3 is CAIRGGVGTATPDGYTF. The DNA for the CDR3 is TGTGCCATCAGGGGGGGTGTAGGGACAGCCACCCCGGATGGCTACACCTTC.

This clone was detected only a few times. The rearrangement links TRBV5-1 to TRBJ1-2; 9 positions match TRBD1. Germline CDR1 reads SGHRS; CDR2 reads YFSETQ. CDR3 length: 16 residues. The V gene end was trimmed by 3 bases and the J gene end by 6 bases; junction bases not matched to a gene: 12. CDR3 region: CASSSYLYRDRDGYTF. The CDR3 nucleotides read TGCGCCAGCAGCTCATACTTATACCGGGACAGGGATGGCTACACCTTC.

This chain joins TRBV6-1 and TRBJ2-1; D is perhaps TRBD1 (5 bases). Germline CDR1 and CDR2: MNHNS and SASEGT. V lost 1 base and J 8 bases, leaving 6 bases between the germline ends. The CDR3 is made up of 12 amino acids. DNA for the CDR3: TGTGCCAGCAGTGAAGAGGGGTATGAGCAGTTCTTC. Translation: CASSEEGYEQFF.

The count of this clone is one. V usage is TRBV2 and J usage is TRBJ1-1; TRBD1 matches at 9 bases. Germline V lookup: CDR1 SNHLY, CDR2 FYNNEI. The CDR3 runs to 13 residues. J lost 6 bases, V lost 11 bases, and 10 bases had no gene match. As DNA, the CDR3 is TGTGCCGGCTGCCGGGACAGGGTAGCTGAAGCTTTCTTT. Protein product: CAGCRDRVAEAFF.

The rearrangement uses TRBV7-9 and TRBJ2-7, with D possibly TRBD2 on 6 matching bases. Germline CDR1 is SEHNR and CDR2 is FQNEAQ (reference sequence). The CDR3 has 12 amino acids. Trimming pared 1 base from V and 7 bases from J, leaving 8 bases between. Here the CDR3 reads CASSLGGGEQYF. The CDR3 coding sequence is TGTGCCAGCAGCTTAGGTGGGGGGGAGCAGTACTTC.

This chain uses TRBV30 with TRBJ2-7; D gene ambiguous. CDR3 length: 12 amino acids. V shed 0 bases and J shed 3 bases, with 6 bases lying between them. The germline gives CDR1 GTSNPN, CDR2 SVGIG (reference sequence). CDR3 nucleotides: TGTGCCTGGAGTGTACATGGCTACGAGCAGTACTTC. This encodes CAWSVHGYEQYF.

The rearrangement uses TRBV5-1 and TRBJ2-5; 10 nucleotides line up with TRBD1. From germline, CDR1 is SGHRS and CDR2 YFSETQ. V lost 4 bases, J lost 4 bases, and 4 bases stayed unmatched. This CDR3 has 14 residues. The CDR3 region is CASSPGQGGETQYF. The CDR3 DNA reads TGCGCCAGCAGCCCAGGACAGGGGGGAGAGACCCAGTACTTC.

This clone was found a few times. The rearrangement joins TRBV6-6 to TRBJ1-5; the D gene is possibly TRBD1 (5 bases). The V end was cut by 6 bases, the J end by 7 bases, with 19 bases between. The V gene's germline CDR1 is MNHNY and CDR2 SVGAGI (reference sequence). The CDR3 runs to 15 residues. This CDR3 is CASRGDSTSGQPQHF. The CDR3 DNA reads TGTGCCAGCAGGGGGGACTCCACCTCTGGGCAGCCCCAGCATTTT.

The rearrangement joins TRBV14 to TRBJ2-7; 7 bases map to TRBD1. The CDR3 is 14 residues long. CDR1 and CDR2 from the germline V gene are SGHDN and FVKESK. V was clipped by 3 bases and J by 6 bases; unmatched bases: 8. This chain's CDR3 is CASSHPGGKGEQYF. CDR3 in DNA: TGTGCCAGCAGCCACCCAGGGGGAAAGGGCGAGCAGTACTTC.

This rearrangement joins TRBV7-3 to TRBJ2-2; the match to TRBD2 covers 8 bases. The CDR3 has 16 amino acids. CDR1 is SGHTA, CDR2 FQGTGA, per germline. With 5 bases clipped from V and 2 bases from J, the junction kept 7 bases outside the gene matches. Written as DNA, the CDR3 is TGTGCCAGCAGCCCCGCTCGGGGGGGCAACACCGGGGAGCTGTTTTTT. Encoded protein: CASSPARGGNTGELFF.